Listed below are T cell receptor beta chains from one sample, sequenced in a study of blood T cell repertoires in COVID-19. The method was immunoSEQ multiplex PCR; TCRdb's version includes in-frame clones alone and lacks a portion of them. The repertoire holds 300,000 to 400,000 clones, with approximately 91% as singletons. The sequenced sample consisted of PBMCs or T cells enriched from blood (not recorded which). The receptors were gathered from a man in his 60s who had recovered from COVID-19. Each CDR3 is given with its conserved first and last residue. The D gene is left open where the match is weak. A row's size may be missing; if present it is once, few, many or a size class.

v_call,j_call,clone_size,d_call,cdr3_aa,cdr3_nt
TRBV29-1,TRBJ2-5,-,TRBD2,CSGGGQETQYF,TGCAGCGGCGGGGGACAAGAGACCCAGTACTTC
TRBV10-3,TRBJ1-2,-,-,CAISPQAGVVSYGYTF,TGTGCCATCAGTCCCCAAGCCGGAGTCGTTAGCTATGGCTACACCTTC
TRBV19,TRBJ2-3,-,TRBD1,CASSTLRGLATDTQYF,TGTGCCAGTAGTACTCTCAGGGGGTTAGCCACAGATACGCAGTATTTT
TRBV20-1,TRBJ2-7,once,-,CSARYSWEQYF,TGCAGTGCTAGATATAGCTGGGAGCAGTACTTC
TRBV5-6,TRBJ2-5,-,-,CASSPIRGRGETQYF,TGTGCCAGCAGTCCCATCAGGGGAAGGGGAGAGACCCAGTACTTC
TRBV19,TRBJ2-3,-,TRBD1,CATAGQGDADTQYF,TGTGCCACGGCCGGACAGGGGGATGCAGATACGCAGTATTTT
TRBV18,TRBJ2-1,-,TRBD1,CASSPPNRGNEQFF,TGTGCCAGCTCACCACCGAACAGGGGCAATGAGCAGTTCTTC
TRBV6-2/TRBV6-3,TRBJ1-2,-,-,CASSYGGSSYGYTF,TGTGCCAGCAGTTACGGGGGGTCTAGCTATGGCTACACCTTC
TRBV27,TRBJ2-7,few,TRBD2,CASRISGREFYEQYF,TGTGCCAGCAGGATAAGCGGGAGGGAATTCTACGAGCAGTACTTC
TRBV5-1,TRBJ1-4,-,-,CASSLEGTGGEKLFF,TGCGCCAGCAGCTTGGAGGGGACGGGAGGGGAAAAACTGTTTTTT
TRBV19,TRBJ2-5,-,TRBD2,CASSKGREGLETQYF,TGTGCCAGTAGTAAAGGGCGGGAGGGCCTGGAGACCCAGTACTTC
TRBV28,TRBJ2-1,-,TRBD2,CASTRGRADNEQFF,TGTGCCAGCACCCGCGGGAGGGCAGACAATGAGCAGTTCTTC
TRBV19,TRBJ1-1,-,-,CASSSPAGWTEAFF,TGTGCCAGTAGTAGTCCAGCGGGGTGGACTGAAGCTTTCTTT
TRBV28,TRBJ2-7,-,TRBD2,CASNPAGGPYYEQYF,TGTGCCAGCAATCCAGCGGGAGGGCCCTACTACGAGCAGTACTTC
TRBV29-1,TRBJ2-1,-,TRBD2,CSERGLAGMRSSYNEQFF,TGCAGCGAAAGAGGACTAGCGGGCATGCGAAGCTCCTACAATGAGCAGTTCTTC
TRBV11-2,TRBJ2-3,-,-,CASSSLALSTDTQYF,TGTGCCAGCAGCTCCCTAGCGCTGAGCACAGATACGCAGTATTTT
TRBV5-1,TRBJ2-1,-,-,CASSAGASDNRYNEQFF,TGCGCCAGCAGCGCTGGCGCTAGCGACAACCGGTACAATGAGCAGTTCTTC
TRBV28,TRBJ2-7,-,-,CASSFGGNEQYF,TGTGCCAGCAGTTTTGGGGGCAACGAGCAGTACTTC
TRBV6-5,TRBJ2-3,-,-,CASTLPGTGVEYF,TGTGCCAGCACCCTACCCGGGACTGGGGTTGAGTATTTT
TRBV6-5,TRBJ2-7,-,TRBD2,CASSLGTSEHYEQYF,TGTGCCAGCAGTCTCGGGACTAGCGAGCACTACGAGCAGTACTTC
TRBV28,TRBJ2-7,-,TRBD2,CASSPAGLAGSYEQYF,TGTGCCAGCAGCCCAGCGGGACTAGCGGGATCCTACGAGCAGTACTTC
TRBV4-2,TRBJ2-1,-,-,CASSPVEVNNEQFF,TGTGCCAGCAGCCCCGTGGAGGTGAACAATGAGCAGTTCTTC
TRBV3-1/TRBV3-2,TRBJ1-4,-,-,CASSPPGGGINEKLFF,TGTGCCAGCAGCCCCCCGGGGGGGGGAATTAATGAAAAACTGTTTTTT
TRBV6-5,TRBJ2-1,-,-,CASRGNYEQFF,TGTGCCAGCCGGGGTAACTATGAGCAGTTCTTC
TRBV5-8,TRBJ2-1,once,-,CASSAGLHNEQFF,TGTGCCAGCAGCGCGGGACTGCACAATGAGCAGTTCTTC
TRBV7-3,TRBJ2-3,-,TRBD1,CASSQGGRHFTDTQYF,TGTGCCAGCAGCCAAGGGGGCCGCCACTTCACAGATACGCAGTATTTT
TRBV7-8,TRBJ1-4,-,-,CASSLVGVNEKLFF,TGTGCCAGCAGCTTAGTAGGGGTTAATGAAAAACTGTTTTTT
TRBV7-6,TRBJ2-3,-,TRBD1,CASTTGTDTQYF,TGTGCCAGCACGACAGGGACAGATACGCAGTATTTT
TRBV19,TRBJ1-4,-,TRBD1,CASSDRGVLTEKLFF,TGTGCCAGTAGCGACAGGGGAGTACTTACTGAAAAACTGTTTTTT
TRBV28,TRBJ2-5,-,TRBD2,CASSFSRGAGEETQYF,TGTGCCAGCAGTTTTAGTCGGGGAGCGGGAGAAGAGACCCAGTACTTC
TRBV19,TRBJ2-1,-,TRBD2,CASSHGTSGNNEQFF,TGTGCCAGTAGTCACGGGACTAGCGGGAACAATGAGCAGTTCTTC
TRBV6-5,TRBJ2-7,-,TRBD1,CASSYPGQGDEQYF,TGTGCCAGCAGTTACCCGGGACAGGGCGACGAGCAGTACTTC
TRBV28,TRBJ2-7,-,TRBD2,CASSPWGSGSSYEQYF,TGTGCCAGCAGTCCCTGGGGGAGCGGGAGCTCCTACGAGCAGTACTTC
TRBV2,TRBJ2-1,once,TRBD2,CASSDDSGGRAYNEQFF,TGTGCCAGCAGTGATGATTCTGGCGGGAGAGCTTACAATGAGCAGTTCTTC
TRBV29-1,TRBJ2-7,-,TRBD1,CSVQTGIYVGQYF,TGCAGCGTCCAGACAGGGATTTACGTCGGGCAGTACTTC
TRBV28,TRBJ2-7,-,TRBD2,CASSQTLAGLHEQYF,TGTGCCAGCAGCCAGACACTAGCGGGACTTCACGAGCAGTACTTC
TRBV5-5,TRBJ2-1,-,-,CASSLGRSNEQFF,TGTGCCAGCAGCTTAGGTAGGAGCAATGAGCAGTTCTTC
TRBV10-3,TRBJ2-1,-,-,CAISFYNEQFF,TGTGCCATCAGCTTCTACAATGAGCAGTTCTTC
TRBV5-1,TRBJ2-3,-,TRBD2,CASSSGLAFGTDTQYF,TGCGCCAGCAGCTCGGGACTAGCCTTCGGCACAGATACGCAGTATTTT
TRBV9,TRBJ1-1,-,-,CASSVGGSTEAFF,TGTGCCAGCAGCGTAGGGGGCAGCACTGAAGCTTTCTTT
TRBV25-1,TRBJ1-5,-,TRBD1,CASSERQGEGAQHF,TGTGCCAGCAGTGAACGACAGGGGGAAGGGGCCCAGCATTTT
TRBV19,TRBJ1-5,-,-,CASSVGRNGGQPQHF,TGTGCCAGTAGCGTAGGACGGAACGGAGGTCAGCCCCAGCATTTT
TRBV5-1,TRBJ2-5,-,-,CASSLGGTQETQYF,TGCGCCAGCAGCTTGGGCGGCACACAAGAGACCCAGTACTTC
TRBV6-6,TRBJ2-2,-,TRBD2,CASSPKPLAGWNTGELFF,TGTGCCAGCAGTCCGAAGCCCCTAGCGGGCTGGAACACCGGGGAGCTGTTTTTT
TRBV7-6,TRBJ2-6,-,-,CASSLGAGNSGANVLTF,TGTGCCAGCAGCTTAGGAGCAGGAAACTCTGGGGCCAACGTCCTGACTTTC
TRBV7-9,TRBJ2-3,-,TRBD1,CASSFLRQGRDTQYF,TGTGCCAGCAGCTTTCTACGACAGGGTAGAGATACGCAGTATTTT
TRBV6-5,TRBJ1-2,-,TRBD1,CASSPDRANYGYTF,TGTGCCAGCAGTCCCGACAGGGCGAACTATGGCTACACCTTC
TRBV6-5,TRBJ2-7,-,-,CASTMGGAHSYEQYF,TGTGCCAGCACCATGGGAGGTGCTCACTCCTACGAGCAGTACTTC
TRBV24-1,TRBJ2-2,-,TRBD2,CATSDSSGRAPGELFF,TGTGCCACCAGTGATTCTAGCGGGAGGGCCCCCGGGGAGCTGTTTTTT
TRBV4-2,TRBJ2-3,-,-,CASSQDPGSDTQYF,TGTGCCAGCAGCCAAGATCCAGGGTCAGATACGCAGTATTTT
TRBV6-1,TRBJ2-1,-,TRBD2,CASSDGGRAGNEQFF,TGTGCCAGCAGTGACGGCGGGAGGGCCGGAAATGAGCAGTTCTTC
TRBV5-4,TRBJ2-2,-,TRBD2,CASSLIAGANTGELFF,TGTGCCAGCAGCTTGATAGCGGGTGCCAACACCGGGGAGCTGTTTTTT
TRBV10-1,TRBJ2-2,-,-,CASSDVLRVSGNTGELFF,TGCGCCAGCAGTGACGTTTTGCGTGTTAGCGGGAACACCGGGGAGCTGTTTTTT
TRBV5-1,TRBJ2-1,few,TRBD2,CASSLTGGRATEQFF,TGCGCCAGCAGCTTGACGGGCGGGAGGGCCACTGAGCAGTTCTTC
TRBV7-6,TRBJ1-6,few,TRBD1,CASSRTGGRAYNSPLHF,TGTGCCAGCAGCCGAACAGGGGGTAGGGCCTATAATTCACCCCTCCACTTT